This T cell receptor (beta chain) was sequenced in a study of shared clonotypes between healthy human individuals. On this clone itself: Its antigen is not known.

The CDR3 runs to 13 residues. CDR1 is SQVTM, CDR2 ANQGSEA, per germline. V lost 7 bases to trimming and J lost 7 bases, with 19 bases between them. Every donor was a Caucasian adult from Nashville, Tennessee. Study-wide results and caveats: Sampling included only blood; tissue repertoires likely differ. Shared across several donors were roughly 4.8% of the naive CD4 clonotypes.

Method: immunoSEQ multiplex PCR; TCRdb's copy keeps in-frame clones and lacks some. The sample carries about 2.3 million clones, just over 90% recorded once. The chain employs TRBV29-1 and TRBJ1-2; no clear D. The sequence was collected from a man aged 18-30 years in good health. Some clones in this sample may be carry-over from other donors' samples. Sample: naive CD4+ T cells from PBMCs. The subset: CD45RA+ positively selected. The CDR3 coding sequence is TGCAGCGCCCTCTCTTGGAAGGGCGGTGGCTACACCTTC. Translation gives CSALSWKGGGYTF.